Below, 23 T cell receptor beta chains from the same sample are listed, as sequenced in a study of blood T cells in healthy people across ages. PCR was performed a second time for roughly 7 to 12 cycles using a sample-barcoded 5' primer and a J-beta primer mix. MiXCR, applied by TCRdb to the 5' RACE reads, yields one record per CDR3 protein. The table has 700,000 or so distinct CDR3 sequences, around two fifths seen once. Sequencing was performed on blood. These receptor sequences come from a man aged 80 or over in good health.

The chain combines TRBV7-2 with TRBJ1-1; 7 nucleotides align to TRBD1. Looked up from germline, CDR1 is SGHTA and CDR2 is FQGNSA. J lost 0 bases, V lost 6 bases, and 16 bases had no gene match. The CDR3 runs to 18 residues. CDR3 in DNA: TGTGCCAGCAGGCGCAGGGGGGGCGGCATAGCTGTGAACACTGAAGCTTTCTTT. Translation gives CASRRRGGGIAVNTEAFF.

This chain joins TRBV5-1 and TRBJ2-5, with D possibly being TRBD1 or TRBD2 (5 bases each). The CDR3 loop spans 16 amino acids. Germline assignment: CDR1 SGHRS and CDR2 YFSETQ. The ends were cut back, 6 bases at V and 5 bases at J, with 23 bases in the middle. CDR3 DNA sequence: TGCGCCAGCACGGTGTCGGGGCCCAGTACCGGCGAGACCCAGTACTTC. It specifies CASTVSGPSTGETQYF.

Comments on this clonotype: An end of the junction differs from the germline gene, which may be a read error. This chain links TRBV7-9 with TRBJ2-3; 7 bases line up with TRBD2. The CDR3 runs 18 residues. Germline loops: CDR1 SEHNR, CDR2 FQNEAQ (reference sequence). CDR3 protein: CASSLGSGDLLGTDTRYF. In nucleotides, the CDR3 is TGTGCCAGCAGCTTAGGGAGCGGGGACCTTTTGGGCACAGATACGCGGTATTTT.

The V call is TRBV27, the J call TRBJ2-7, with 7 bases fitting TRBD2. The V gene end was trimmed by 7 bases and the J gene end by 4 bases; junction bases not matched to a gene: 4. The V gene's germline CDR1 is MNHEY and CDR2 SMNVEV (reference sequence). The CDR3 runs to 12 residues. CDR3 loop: CASKSGVYEQYF. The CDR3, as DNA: TGTGCCAGCAAGAGCGGGGTTTACGAGCAGTACTTC.

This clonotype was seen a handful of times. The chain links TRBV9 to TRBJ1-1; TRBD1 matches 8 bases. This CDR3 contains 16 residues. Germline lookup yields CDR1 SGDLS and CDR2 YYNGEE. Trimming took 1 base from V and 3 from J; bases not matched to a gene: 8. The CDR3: CASSVIRTGSDTEAFF. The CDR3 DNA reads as TGTGCCAGCAGCGTAATTCGGACAGGGTCCGACACTGAAGCTTTCTTT.

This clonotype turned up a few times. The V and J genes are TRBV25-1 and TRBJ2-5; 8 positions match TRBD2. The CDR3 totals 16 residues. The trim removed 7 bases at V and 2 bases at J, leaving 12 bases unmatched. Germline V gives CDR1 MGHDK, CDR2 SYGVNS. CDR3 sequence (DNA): TGTGCCAGCACAAATCGGGGGGGCGCGGGGCAAGAGACCCAGTACTTC. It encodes CASTNRGGAGQETQYF.

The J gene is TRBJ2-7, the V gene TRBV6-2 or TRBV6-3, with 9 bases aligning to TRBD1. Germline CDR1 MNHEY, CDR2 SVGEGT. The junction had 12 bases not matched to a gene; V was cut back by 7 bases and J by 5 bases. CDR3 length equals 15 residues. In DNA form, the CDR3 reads TGTGCCAGCAACCCGGCCTCACAGGGGGCCCACGAGCAGTACTTC. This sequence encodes CASNPASQGAHEQYF.

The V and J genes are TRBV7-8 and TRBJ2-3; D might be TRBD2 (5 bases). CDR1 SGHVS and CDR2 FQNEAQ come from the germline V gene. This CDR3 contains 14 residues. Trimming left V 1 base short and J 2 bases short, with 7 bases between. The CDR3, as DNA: TGTGCCAGCAGCTTAGAGCTAGCCACAGATACGCAGTATTTT. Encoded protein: CASSLELATDTQYF.

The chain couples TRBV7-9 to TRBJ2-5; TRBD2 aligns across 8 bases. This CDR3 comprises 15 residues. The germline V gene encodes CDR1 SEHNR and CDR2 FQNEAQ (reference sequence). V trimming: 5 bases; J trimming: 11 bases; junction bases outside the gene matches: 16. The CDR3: CASSGSGSRSYGQYF. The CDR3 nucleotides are TGTGCCAGCAGCGGAAGCGGGAGCCGCTCCTACGGGCAGTACTTC. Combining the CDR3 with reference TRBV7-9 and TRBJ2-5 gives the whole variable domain DTGVSQNPRHKITKRGQNVTFRCDPISEHNRLYWYRQTLGQGPEFLTYFQNEAQLEKSRLLSDRFSAERPKGSFSTLEIQRTEQGDSAMYLCASSGSGSRSYGQYFGPGTRLLVL.

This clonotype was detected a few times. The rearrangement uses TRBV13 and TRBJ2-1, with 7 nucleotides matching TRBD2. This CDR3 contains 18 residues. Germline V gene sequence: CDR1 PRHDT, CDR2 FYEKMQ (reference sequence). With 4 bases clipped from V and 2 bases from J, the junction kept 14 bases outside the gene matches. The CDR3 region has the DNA TGTGCCAGCAGCTCGACACCAAGAGCGGGAATAACCTACAATGAGCAGTTCTTC. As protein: CASSSTPRAGITYNEQFF.

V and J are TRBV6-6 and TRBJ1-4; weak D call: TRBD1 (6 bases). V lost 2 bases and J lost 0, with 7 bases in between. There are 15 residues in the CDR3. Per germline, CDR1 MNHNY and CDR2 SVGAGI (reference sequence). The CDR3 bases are TGTGCCAGCAGTTACAGGACAGCAACTAATGAAAAACTGTTTTTT. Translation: CASSYRTATNEKLFF.

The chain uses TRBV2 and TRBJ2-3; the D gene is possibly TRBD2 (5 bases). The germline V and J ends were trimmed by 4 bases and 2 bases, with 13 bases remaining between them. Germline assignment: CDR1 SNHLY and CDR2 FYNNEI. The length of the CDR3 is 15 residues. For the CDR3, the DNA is TGTGCCAGCAGTGCGACGGGGAGACACACAGATACGCAGTATTTT. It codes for CASSATGRHTDTQYF.

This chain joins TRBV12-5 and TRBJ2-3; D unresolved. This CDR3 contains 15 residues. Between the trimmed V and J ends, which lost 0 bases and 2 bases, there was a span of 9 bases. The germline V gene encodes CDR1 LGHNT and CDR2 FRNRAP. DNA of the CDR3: TGTGCTAGTGGTTTGGTACGCAGCACCACAGATACGCAGTATTTT. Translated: CASGLVRSTTDTQYF. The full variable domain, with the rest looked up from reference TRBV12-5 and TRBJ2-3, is DARVTQTPRHKVTEMGQEVTMRCQPILGHNTVFWYRQTMMQGLELLAYFRNRAPLDDSGMPKDRFSAEMPDATLATLKIQPSEPRDSAVYFCASGLVRSTTDTQYFGPGTRLTVL.

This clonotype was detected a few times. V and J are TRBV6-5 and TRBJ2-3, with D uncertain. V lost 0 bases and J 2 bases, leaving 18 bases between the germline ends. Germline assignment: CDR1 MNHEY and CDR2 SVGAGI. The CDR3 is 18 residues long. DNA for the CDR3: TGTGCCAGCAGTTACTCGATAACAGTGAGCGCCTTCACAGATACGCAGTATTTT. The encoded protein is CASSYSITVSAFTDTQYF.

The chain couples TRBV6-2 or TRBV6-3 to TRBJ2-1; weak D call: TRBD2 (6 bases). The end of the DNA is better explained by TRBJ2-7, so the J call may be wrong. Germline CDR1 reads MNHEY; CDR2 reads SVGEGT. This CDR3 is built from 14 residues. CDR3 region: CASSYGGLYNEQYF. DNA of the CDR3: TGTGCCAGCAGTTACGGAGGGCTGTACAATGAGCAGTACTTC.

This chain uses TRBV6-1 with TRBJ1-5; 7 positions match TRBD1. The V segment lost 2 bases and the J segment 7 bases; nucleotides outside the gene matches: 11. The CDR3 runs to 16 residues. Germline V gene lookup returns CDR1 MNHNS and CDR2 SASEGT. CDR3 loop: CASSEYGGGVGQPQHF. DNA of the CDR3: TGTGCCAGCAGTGAATATGGAGGGGGCGTAGGCCAGCCCCAGCATTTT.

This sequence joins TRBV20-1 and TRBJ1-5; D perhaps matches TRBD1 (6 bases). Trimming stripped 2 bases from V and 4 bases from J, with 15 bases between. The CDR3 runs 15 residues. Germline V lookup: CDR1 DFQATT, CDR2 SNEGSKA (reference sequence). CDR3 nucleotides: TGCAGTGCTAGACGGGACAACCTTGGGAATCAGCCCCAGCATTTT. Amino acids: CSARRDNLGNQPQHF.

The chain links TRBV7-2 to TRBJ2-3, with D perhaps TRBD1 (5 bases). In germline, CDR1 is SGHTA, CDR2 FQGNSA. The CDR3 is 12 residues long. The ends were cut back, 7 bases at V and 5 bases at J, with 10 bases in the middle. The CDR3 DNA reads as TGTGCCAGCAAGACAGTTGGAGATACGCAGTATTTT. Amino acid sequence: CASKTVGDTQYF.

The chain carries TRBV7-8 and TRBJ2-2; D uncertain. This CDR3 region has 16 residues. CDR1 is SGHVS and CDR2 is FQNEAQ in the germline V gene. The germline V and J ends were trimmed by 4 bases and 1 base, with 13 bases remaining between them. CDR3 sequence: CASSSSTRRNTGELFF. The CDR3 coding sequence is TGTGCCAGCAGCTCCTCGACTCGGAGGAACACCGGGGAGCTGTTTTTT. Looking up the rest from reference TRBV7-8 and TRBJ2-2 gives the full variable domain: GAGVSQSPRYKVAKRGQDVALRCDPISGHVSLFWYQQALGQGPEFLTYFQNEAQLDKSGLPSDRFFAERPEGSVSTLKIQRTQQEDSAVYLCASSSSTRRNTGELFFGEGSRLTVL.

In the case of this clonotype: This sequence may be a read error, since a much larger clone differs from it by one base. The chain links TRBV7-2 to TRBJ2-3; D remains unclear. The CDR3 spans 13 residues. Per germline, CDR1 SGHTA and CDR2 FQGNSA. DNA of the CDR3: TGTGTCAGCAGCTTAGTGACCACAGATACGCAGTATTTT. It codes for CVSSLVTTDTQYF.

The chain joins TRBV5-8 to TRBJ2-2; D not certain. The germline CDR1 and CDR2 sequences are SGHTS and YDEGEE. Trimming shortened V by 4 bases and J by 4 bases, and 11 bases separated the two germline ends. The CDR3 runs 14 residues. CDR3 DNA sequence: TGTGCCAGCAGCCATAAACTGGGCACCGGGGAGCTGTTTTTT. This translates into CASSHKLGTGELFF.

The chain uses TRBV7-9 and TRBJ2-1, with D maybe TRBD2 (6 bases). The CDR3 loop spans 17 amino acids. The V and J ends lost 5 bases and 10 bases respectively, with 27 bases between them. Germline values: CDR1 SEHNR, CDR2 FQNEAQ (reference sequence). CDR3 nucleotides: TGTGCCAGCAGCCGTCGCCAGTCGGGGGACCATAGGGGAGAGCAGTTCTTC. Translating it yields CASSRRQSGDHRGEQFF.

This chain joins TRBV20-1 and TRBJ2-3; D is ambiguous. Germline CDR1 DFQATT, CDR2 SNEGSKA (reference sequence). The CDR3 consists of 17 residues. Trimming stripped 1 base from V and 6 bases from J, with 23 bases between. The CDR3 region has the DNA TGCAGTGCTAGAGCCTCCGATGGACGGAGTTCAACGGATACGCAGTATTTT. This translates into CSARASDGRSSTDTQYF.